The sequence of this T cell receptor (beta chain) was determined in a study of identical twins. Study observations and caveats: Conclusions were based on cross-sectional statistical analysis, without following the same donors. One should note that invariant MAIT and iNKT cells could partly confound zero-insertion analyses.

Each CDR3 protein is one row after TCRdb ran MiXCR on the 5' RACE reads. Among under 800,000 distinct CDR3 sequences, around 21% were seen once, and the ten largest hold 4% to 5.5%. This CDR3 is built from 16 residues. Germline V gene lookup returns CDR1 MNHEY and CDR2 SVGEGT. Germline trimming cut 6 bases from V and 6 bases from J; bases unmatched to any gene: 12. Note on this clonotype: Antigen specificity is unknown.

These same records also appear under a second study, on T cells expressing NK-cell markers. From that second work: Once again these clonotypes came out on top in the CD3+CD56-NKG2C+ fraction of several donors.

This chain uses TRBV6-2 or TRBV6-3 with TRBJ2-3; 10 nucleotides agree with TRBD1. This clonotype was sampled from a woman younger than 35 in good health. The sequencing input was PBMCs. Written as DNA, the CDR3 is TGTGCCAGCAGGAATTGGGACAGGGGAAAATCCGATACGCAGTATTTT. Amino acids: CASRNWDRGKSDTQYF.